Listed below are T cell receptor beta chains from one sample, sequenced in a study of T cell responses to AZD1222 COVID-19 vaccine. Clones were sequenced by immunoSEQ multiplex PCR, and TCRdb holds only the in-frame ones, with some missing. The table lists 30,000 to 35,000 clones, around nine tenths of them singletons. The sequencing used peripheral blood, collected on day 0 of AZD1222 vaccination. These receptors were taken from an adult in good health. Both conserved end residues are part of each CDR3. The D gene is left open where the match is weak. The size of a clone is reported for some rows only, either as once, few or many, or as a class for expanded clones.

D	length	V	J	size	CDR3	DNA
-	18	TRBV15	TRBJ1-3	-	CATSRDPLPGSAGNTIYF	TGTGCCACCAGCAGAGATCCCCTTCCGGGAAGTGCTGGAAACACCATATATTTT
TRBD1	16	TRBV7-6	TRBJ2-7	once	CASSLKSTGRLDEQYF	TGTGCCAGCAGCTTAAAATCGACAGGGCGGTTGGACGAGCAGTACTTC
-	14	TRBV5-1	TRBJ1-6	-	CASSFDTYNSPLHF	TGCGCCAGCAGTTTTGACACCTATAATTCACCCCTCCACTTT
-	16	TRBV18	TRBJ2-2	-	CASSQVRTAETGELFF	TGTGCCAGCTCACAGGTCCGCACGGCGGAGACCGGGGAGCTGTTTTTT
TRBD2	16	TRBV28	TRBJ2-7	-	CASSSGGGPSTYEQYF	TGTGCCAGCAGCTCCGGGGGAGGGCCTAGCACCTACGAGCAGTACTTC
-	17	TRBV5-1	TRBJ2-1	-	CASSTGSGTLSYNEQFF	TGCGCCAGCAGCACGGGTAGCGGAACCCTCTCCTACAATGAGCAGTTCTTC
-	12	TRBV6-2/TRBV6-3	TRBJ2-5	-	CASSYSPETQYF	TGTGCCAGCAGTTACTCCCCAGAGACCCAGTACTTC
TRBD1	16	TRBV27	TRBJ1-2	-	CASSSRRTGAEGGYTF	TGTGCCAGCAGTTCCCGCCGGACAGGGGCGGAGGGTGGCTACACCTTC
-	12	TRBV28	TRBJ1-5	-	CASSSPNQPQHF	TGTGCCAGCAGCTCCCCAAATCAGCCCCAGCATTTT
-	14	TRBV28	TRBJ1-3	once	CASTVWAGGNTIYF	TGTGCCAGCACCGTATGGGCGGGTGGAAACACCATATATTTT
TRBD1	17	TRBV7-9	TRBJ1-1	-	CASSQRPGQGENTEAFF	TGTGCCAGCAGCCAACGACCGGGACAGGGGGAGAACACTGAAGCTTTCTTT
TRBD1	16	TRBV28	TRBJ1-2	-	CASSLSVTGGIYGYTF	TGTGCCAGCAGCCTCTCCGTGACAGGGGGGATCTATGGCTACACCTTC
-	16	TRBV19	TRBJ2-2	-	CASSIPRGANTGELFF	TGTGCCAGTAGTATTCCGCGGGGCGCGAACACCGGGGAGCTGTTTTTT
-	14	TRBV6-5	TRBJ1-5	-	CASWLRIVGQPQHF	TGTGCCAGCTGGTTAAGAATAGTCGGTCAGCCCCAGCATTTT
-	13	TRBV20-1	TRBJ2-2	-	CSASQSVAGELFF	TGCAGTGCTAGTCAGTCAGTCGCCGGGGAGCTGTTTTTT
-	13	TRBV19	TRBJ1-1	-	CASSATGNTEAFF	TGTGCCAGTAGTGCGACAGGGAACACTGAAGCTTTCTTT
-	14	TRBV4-1	TRBJ1-5	-	CASSHDSSNQPQHF	TGCGCCAGCAGCCATGACAGTAGCAATCAGCCCCAGCATTTT
-	14	TRBV7-2	TRBJ2-7	-	CASSYRGAQSEQYF	TGTGCCAGCAGCTACCGGGGGGCGCAGAGCGAGCAGTACTTC
-	17	TRBV6-1	TRBJ1-3	-	CASSEFGRKGLGNTIYF	TGTGCCAGCAGTGAATTCGGAAGGAAGGGGCTAGGAAACACCATATATTTT
TRBD2	16	TRBV24-1	TRBJ2-1	-	CATSDKPSGGYNEQFF	TGTGCCACCAGTGACAAACCTAGCGGGGGATACAATGAGCAGTTCTTC
-	15	TRBV7-8	TRBJ2-3	few	CASSFGARKADTQYF	TGTGCCAGCAGCTTTGGGGCCAGGAAGGCAGATACGCAGTATTTT
TRBD1	17	TRBV27	TRBJ2-3	-	CASSLRWDRPSTDTQYF	TGTGCCAGCAGTTTACGCTGGGACAGGCCTAGCACAGATACGCAGTATTTT
-	15	TRBV28	TRBJ1-5	-	CASAWGRGRNQPQHF	TGTGCCAGCGCCTGGGGCAGGGGACGCAATCAGCCCCAGCATTTT
-	17	TRBV5-4	TRBJ1-6	-	CASSLRQDSSYNSPLHF	TGTGCCAGCAGCTTGCGGCAGGACAGCTCCTATAATTCACCCCTCCACTTT
-	12	TRBV30	TRBJ1-2	once	CAWWALAYGYTF	TGTGCCTGGTGGGCCTTGGCCTATGGCTACACCTTC
-	16	TRBV9	TRBJ2-2	-	CASSVAGGEGTGELFF	TGTGCCAGCAGCGTAGCTGGTGGTGAGGGAACCGGGGAGCTGTTTTTT
TRBD2	15	TRBV28	TRBJ2-3	-	CASSYLAGDSDTQYF	TGTGCCAGCAGTTACCTAGCGGGAGACTCAGATACGCAGTATTTT
-	14	TRBV30	TRBJ1-3	-	CAWSKPDSGNTIYF	TGTGCCTGGAGTAAGCCCGACTCTGGAAACACCATATATTTT
TRBD1	13	TRBV9	TRBJ1-2	-	CASMGQSDYGYTF	TGTGCCAGCATGGGACAGAGCGACTATGGCTACACCTTC
TRBD1	15	TRBV4-1	TRBJ2-2	-	CASNGGQGATGELFF	TGCGCCAGCAACGGAGGACAGGGGGCGACCGGGGAGCTGTTTTTT
-	15	TRBV4-2	TRBJ1-4	-	CASSPLMLTNEKLFF	TGTGCCAGCAGCCCTTTAATGCTGACTAATGAAAAACTGTTTTTT
TRBD2	15	TRBV2	TRBJ2-2	-	CASSEGRVGTGELFF	TGTGCCAGCAGTGAGGGGAGGGTTGGCACCGGGGAGCTGTTTTTT
-	15	TRBV5-6	TRBJ2-1	-	CASSPAGTPSRKQFF	TGTGCCAGCAGCCCGGCAGGGACTCCCTCGAGGAAGCAGTTCTTC
TRBD1	15	TRBV7-2	TRBJ1-4	-	CASSSRQGTNEKLFF	TGTGCCAGCAGCTCGAGACAGGGGACTAATGAAAAACTGTTTTTT
-	15	TRBV2	TRBJ2-7	-	CASSEWDPWSYEQYF	TGTGCCAGCAGTGAATGGGACCCCTGGTCCTACGAGCAGTACTTC
TRBD1	15	TRBV10-3	TRBJ2-7	once	CAISPLDRASYEQYF	TGTGCCATCAGCCCCTTGGACAGGGCCTCCTACGAGCAGTACTTC
-	13	TRBV28	TRBJ1-4	once	CATAGGLYKKLFF	TGTGCCACAGCGGGGGGGCTCTATAAAAAACTGTTTTTT
-	16	TRBV30	TRBJ2-3	few	CAWRKQGQRDTDTQYF	TGTGCCTGGAGGAAACAGGGGCAGCGGGACACAGATACGCAGTATTTT
TRBD2	15	TRBV13	TRBJ2-5	-	CASSFLSGNLGTQYF	TGTGCCAGCAGCTTCCTCAGCGGGAATTTGGGTACCCAGTACTTC
-	12	TRBV28	TRBJ2-5	once	CASSPPQETQYF	TGTGCCAGCAGTCCGCCCCAAGAGACCCAGTACTTC
-	12	TRBV5-1	TRBJ2-1	-	CASSPTDNEQFF	TGCGCCAGCAGCCCGACAGACAATGAGCAGTTCTTC
-	12	TRBV29-1	TRBJ1-2	-	CSVATANYGYTF	TGCAGCGTGGCGACAGCTAACTATGGCTACACCTTC
TRBD2	17	TRBV7-2	TRBJ2-3	-	CASSQNGLAGVADTQYF	TGTGCCAGCAGTCAAAATGGACTAGCGGGAGTTGCAGATACGCAGTATTTT
TRBD1	16	TRBV19	TRBJ1-4	-	CASSSRTGGGTEKLFF	TGTGCCAGTAGTTCCCGGACAGGGGGCGGTACAGAAAAACTGTTTTTT
-	12	TRBV29-1	TRBJ1-1	-	CSVPGGPTEAFF	TGCAGCGTTCCGGGCGGCCCCACTGAAGCTTTCTTT